What follows describes a single T cell receptor (beta chain). Given a much more abundant clone one base away, this may be a read error. This specimen comes from a study of T cells in Graves' hyperthyroidism and ophthalmopathy. Study-level background: Initial diagnosis, before any treatment, was when peripheral blood was collected.

The CDR3 regions of TCR beta were amplified from RNA transcripts. When the TCR CDR3 underwent first-round RT-PCR, the HTBI primer set was used. One entry per CDR3 protein results from TCRdb running MiXCR on the multiplex PCR reads. The table has some 530,000 distinct CDR3 sequences, roughly 22% seen once. Each person with ophthalmopathy scored at least 3 on the Clinical Activity Score, reached NOSPECS grade 4 or higher, and had been ill under 3 months. Fresh 10 ml peripheral blood yielded PBMCs. This CDR3 contains 14 residues. The J gene is TRBJ2-1, the V gene TRBV12-3 or TRBV12-4, with D uncertain. Sequencing was carried out using blood. The TCR was taken from a woman in her 70s with Graves' ophthalmopathy. The CDR3 region has the DNA TGTGCCAGCAGTTTTACGGGCTCCTACAATGGGCAGTTCTTC. The encoded protein is CASSFTGSYNGQFF.